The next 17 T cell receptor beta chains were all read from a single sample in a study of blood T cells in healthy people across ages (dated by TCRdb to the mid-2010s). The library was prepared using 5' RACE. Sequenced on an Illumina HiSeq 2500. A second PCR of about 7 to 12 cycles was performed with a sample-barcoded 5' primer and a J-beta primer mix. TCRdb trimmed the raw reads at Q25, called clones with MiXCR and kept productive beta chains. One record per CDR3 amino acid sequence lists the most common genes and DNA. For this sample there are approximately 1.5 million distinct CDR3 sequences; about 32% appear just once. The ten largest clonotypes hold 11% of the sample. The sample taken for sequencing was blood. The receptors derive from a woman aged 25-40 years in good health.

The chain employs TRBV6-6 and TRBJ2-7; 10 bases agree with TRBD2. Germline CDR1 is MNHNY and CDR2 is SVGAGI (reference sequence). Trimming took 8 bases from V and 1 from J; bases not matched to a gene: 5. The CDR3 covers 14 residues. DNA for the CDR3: TGTGCCAGCCAGGGTAGCGGGAGGTCCTACGAGCAGTACTTC. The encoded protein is CASQGSGRSYEQYF.

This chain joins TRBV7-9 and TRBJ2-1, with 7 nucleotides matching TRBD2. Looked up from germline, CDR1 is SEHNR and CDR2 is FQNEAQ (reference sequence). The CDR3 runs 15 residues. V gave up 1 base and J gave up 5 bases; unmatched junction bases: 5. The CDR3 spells CASSLGGSGHNEQFF. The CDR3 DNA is TGTGCCAGCAGCTTAGGAGGTAGCGGGCACAATGAGCAGTTCTTC.

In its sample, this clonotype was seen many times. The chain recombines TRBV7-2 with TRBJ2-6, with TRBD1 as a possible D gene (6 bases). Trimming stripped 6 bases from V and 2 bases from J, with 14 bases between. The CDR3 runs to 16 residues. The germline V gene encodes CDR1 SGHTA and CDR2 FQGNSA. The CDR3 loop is CASSTAGDPGANVLTF. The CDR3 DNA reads TGTGCCAGCAGTACTGCAGGGGACCCTGGGGCCAACGTCCTGACTTTC.

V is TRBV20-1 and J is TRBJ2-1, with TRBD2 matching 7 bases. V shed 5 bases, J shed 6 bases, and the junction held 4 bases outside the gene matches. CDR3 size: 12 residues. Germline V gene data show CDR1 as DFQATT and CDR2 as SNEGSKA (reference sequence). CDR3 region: CSAPGLSNEQFF. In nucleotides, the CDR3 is TGCAGTGCTCCGGGACTATCCAATGAGCAGTTCTTC.

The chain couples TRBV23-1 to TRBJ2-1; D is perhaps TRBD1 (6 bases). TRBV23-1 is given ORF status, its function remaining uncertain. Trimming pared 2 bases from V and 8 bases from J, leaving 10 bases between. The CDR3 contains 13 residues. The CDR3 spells CASSQHRADEQFF. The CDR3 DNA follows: TGCGCCAGCAGTCAACACAGGGCCGATGAGCAGTTCTTC.

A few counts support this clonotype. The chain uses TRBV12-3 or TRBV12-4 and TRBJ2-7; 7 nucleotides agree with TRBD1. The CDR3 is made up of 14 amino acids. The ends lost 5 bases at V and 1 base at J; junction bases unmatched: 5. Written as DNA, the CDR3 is TGTGCCAGCAGTAACAGGGGATTGTCCTACGAGCAGTACTTC. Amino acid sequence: CASSNRGLSYEQYF.

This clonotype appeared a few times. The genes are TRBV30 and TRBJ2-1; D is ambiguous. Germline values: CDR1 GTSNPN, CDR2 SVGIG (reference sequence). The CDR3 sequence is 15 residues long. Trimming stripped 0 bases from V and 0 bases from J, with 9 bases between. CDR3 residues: CAWSVGISSYNEQFF. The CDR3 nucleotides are TGTGCCTGGAGTGTAGGAATCAGCTCCTACAATGAGCAGTTCTTC.

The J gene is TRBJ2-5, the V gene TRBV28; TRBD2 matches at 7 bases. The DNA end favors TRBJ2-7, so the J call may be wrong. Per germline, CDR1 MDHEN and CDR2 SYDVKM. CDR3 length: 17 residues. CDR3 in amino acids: CASSSLEEAGLPYEQYF. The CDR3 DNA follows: TGTGCCAGCAGTTCCCTAGAGGAAGCGGGATTACCCTACGAGCAGTACTTC.

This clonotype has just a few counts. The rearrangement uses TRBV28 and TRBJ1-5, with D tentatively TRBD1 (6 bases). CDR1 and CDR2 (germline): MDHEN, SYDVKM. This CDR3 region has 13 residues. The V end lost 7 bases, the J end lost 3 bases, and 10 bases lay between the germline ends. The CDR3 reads CASKGDLNQPQHF. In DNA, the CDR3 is TGTGCCAGCAAGGGGGACCTCAATCAGCCCCAGCATTTT.

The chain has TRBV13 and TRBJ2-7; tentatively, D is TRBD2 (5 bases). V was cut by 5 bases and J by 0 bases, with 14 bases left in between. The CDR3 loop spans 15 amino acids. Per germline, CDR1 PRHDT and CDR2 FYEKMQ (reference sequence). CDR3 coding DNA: TGTGCCAGCAGCCCCCTGCGGACTGGCTCCTACGAGCAGTACTTC. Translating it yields CASSPLRTGSYEQYF.

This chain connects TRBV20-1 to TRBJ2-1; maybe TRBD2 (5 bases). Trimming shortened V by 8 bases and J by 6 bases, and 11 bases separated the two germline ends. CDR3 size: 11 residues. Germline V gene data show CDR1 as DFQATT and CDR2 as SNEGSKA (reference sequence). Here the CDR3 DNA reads TGCAGTACCTCAGGAGGCAATGAGCAGTTCTTC. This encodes CSTSGGNEQFF.

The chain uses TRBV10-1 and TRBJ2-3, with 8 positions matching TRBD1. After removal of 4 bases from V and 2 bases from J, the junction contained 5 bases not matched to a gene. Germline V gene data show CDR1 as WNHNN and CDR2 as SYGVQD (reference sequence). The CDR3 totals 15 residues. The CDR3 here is CASSVRTGPTDTQYF. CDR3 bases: TGCGCCAGCAGTGTTCGGACAGGGCCCACAGATACGCAGTATTTT.

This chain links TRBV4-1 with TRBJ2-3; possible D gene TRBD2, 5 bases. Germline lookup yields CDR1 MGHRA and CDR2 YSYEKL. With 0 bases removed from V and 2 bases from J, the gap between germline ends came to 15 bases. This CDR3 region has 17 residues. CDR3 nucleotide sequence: TGCGCCAGCAGCCAAGAGTGGGCGGGCGGCCTCACAGATACGCAGTATTTT. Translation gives CASSQEWAGGLTDTQYF.

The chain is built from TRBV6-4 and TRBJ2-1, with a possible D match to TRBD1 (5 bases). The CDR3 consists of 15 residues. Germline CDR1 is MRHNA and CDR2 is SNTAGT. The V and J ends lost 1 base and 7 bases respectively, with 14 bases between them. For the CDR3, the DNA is TGTGCCAGCAGTGACTTCGGTAAGGGGAAGAATGAGCAGTTCTTC. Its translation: CASSDFGKGKNEQFF.

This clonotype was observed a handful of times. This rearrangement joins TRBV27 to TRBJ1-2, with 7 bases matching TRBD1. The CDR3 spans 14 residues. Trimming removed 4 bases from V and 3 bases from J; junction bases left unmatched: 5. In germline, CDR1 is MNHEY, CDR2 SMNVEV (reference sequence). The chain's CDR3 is CASSSAGGDYGYTF. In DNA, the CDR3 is TGTGCCAGCAGTTCCGCAGGGGGTGACTATGGCTACACCTTC.

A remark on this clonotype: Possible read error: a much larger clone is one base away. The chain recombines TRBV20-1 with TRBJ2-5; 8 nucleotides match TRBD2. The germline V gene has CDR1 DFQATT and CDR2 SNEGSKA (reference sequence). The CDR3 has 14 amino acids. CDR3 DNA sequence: TGCAGTACTAGAGGGCTAGCGGGTAGAGAGACCCAGTACTTC. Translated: CSTRGLAGRETQYF.

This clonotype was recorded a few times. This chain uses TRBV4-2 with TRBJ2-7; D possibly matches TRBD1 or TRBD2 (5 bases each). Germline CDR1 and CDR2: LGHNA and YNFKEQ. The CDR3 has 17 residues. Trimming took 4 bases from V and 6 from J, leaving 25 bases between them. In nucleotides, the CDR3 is TGTGCCAGCAGCCTCCACGCCGGGGACGCGGACGCAGGCGAGCAGTACTTC. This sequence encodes CASSLHAGDADAGEQYF.